These 25 T cell receptor beta chains share one sample of origin, sequenced in a study of T cells in Graves' hyperthyroidism and ophthalmopathy. TCR beta CDR3 region amplification was performed from RNA transcripts. The HTBI set primed first-round TCR CDR3 RT-PCR. TCRdb passed the multiplex PCR reads through MiXCR, listing each CDR3 protein once. The sample lists under 350,000 distinct CDR3 sequences, roughly 13% seen once, with 34% in the top ten. Input material: blood. The receptors were sampled from a woman aged 40-49 years with Graves' ophthalmopathy.

J is TRBJ2-3 and V is TRBV18, with 10 bases fitting TRBD2. Germline values: CDR1 KGHSH, CDR2 LQKENI. CDR3 length: 18 amino acids. With V trimmed by 2 bases and J by 0 bases, 8 bases remained unmatched. DNA for the CDR3: TGTGCCAGCTCACCAAGTCTAGCGGGGGACACTAGCACAGATACGCAGTATTTT. Translated: CASSPSLAGDTSTDTQYF.

The sample holds many counts of this clonotype. The V gene is TRBV12-3 or TRBV12-4, the J gene TRBJ2-1, with D unclear. This CDR3 contains 15 residues. The V end was cut by 4 bases, the J end by 1 base, with 11 bases between. CDR3: CASSSRVASYNEQFF. In DNA form, the CDR3 reads TGTGCCAGCAGTTCCAGAGTAGCATCCTACAATGAGCAGTTCTTC.

This clonotype was observed at least ten times. V usage is TRBV12-3 or TRBV12-4 and J usage is TRBJ1-6; TRBD1 agrees at 10 bases. The CDR3 contains 15 residues. J was trimmed by 7 bases and V by 4 bases; bases with no gene match: 4. CDR3 nucleotides: TGTGCCAGCAGTTCCTGGGGACAGGGGAATTCACCCCTCCACTTT. Amino acid sequence: CASSSWGQGNSPLHF.

The chain recombines TRBV19 with TRBJ1-5, with a possible D match to TRBD1 (6 bases). Trimming cost V 3 bases and J 9 bases, with 12 bases left between them. Germline CDR1 and CDR2: LNHDA and SQIVND (reference sequence). The CDR3 has 13 amino acids. The CDR3 coding sequence is TGTGCCAGTAGTATCTCAGGGACAAGGCCCCAGCATTTT. Protein sequence: CASSISGTRPQHF.

The sample holds many counts of this clonotype. V is TRBV7-8 and J is TRBJ1-4, with D hard to call. CDR1 and CDR2 from the germline V gene are SGHVS and FQNEAQ. The CDR3 runs 13 residues. Trimming removed 5 bases from V and 10 bases from J, with 14 bases in between. The DNA for the CDR3 is TGTGCCAGCAGCCTAGGACCAGAGGGAAAACTGTTTTTT. Residues: CASSLGPEGKLFF. Combining the CDR3 with reference TRBV7-8 and TRBJ1-4 gives the whole variable domain GAGVSQSPRYKVAKRGQDVALRCDPISGHVSLFWYQQALGQGPEFLTYFQNEAQLDKSGLPSDRFFAERPEGSVSTLKIQRTQQEDSAVYLCASSLGPEGKLFFGSGTQLSVL.

In its sample, this clonotype was seen a few times. This chain joins TRBV19 and TRBJ1-3; TRBD1 matches 8 bases. The germline V gene has CDR1 LNHDA and CDR2 SQIVND (reference sequence). The V gene end was trimmed by 1 base and the J gene end by 3 bases; junction bases not matched to a gene: 5. The CDR3 has 16 residues. CDR3 DNA: TGTGCCAGTAGTATAGGACAGGGGTCGCGTGGAAACACCATATATTTT. As protein: CASSIGQGSRGNTIYF.

This clonotype has a count of ten or more. The gene calls are TRBV12-3 or TRBV12-4 and TRBJ2-2, with D perhaps TRBD1 (5 bases). V was cut by 7 bases and J by 8 bases, with 11 bases left in between. The CDR3 contains 12 residues. CDR3 sequence reads: CASNWGLGELFF. CDR3 DNA: TGTGCCAGCAATTGGGGCCTTGGGGAGCTGTTTTTT.

This clonotype was seen many times. The genes are TRBV12-3 or TRBV12-4 and TRBJ2-3, with no clear D. The CDR3 has 15 amino acids. The V gene lost 6 bases and the J gene lost 2 bases, with 15 bases spanning the gap. The CDR3 nucleotides are TGTGCCAGCAGGGCCTCAGGAACCGCCACAGATACGCAGTATTTT. Amino acid sequence: CASRASGTATDTQYF.

The sample holds many counts of this clonotype. The chain links TRBV7-8 to TRBJ1-2, with D maybe TRBD1 (5 bases). Germline CDR1 reads SGHVS; CDR2 reads FQNEAQ. CDR3 length: 14 residues. V was trimmed by 5 bases and J by 8 bases, leaving 18 bases between them. CDR3: CASSDRDGLEGYTF. The CDR3 DNA reads TGTGCCAGCAGCGACCGGGACGGCCTAGAAGGCTACACCTTC. The full variable domain, with the rest looked up from reference TRBV7-8 and TRBJ1-2, is GAGVSQSPRYKVAKRGQDVALRCDPISGHVSLFWYQQALGQGPEFLTYFQNEAQLDKSGLPSDRFFAERPEGSVSTLKIQRTQQEDSAVYLCASSDRDGLEGYTFGSGTRLTVV.

This clonotype appeared many times. This sequence joins TRBV10-2 and TRBJ1-1, with 10 bases lining up with TRBD1. In germline, CDR1 is WSHSY, CDR2 SAAADI. The ends lost 3 bases at V and 3 bases at J; junction bases unmatched: 7. The CDR3 runs to 16 residues. CDR3 protein: CASSDPSGTGDTEAFF. CDR3 DNA: TGCGCCAGCAGTGATCCATCCGGGACAGGGGACACTGAAGCTTTCTTT.

This clonotype was observed many times. The V gene is TRBV6-1, the J gene TRBJ1-6; tentative D call: TRBD1 (5 bases). Germline CDR1 reads MNHNS; CDR2 reads SASEGT. The CDR3 contains 13 residues. V lost 6 bases and J lost 9, with 12 bases in between. CDR3 sequence reads: CASSGDWGSPLHF. The CDR3, as DNA: TGTGCCAGCAGCGGGGACTGGGGTTCACCCCTCCACTTT.

This clonotype came up many times. The chain uses TRBV7-9 and TRBJ1-2; the match to TRBD1 covers 7 bases. Unmatched junction bases numbered 13, after V lost 5 bases and J lost 4 bases. The V gene's germline CDR1 is SEHNR and CDR2 FQNEAQ (reference sequence). This CDR3 is 16 amino acids long. CDR3 in amino acids: CASSGTKTGTFYGYTF. CDR3 DNA sequence: TGTGCCAGCAGCGGAACAAAGACAGGGACGTTCTATGGCTACACCTTC.

CDR3 protein: CASSLVARNQPQHF. The CDR3 DNA reads TGTGCCAGCAGTTTGGTGGCACGGAATCAGCCCCAGCATTTT. V is TRBV12-3 or TRBV12-4 and J is TRBJ1-5; D gene unclear. This CDR3 comprises 14 residues. The germline V and J ends were trimmed by 3 bases and 4 bases, with 10 bases remaining between them.

Ten or more counts support this clonotype. The chain combines TRBV20-1 with TRBJ2-7, with 9 bases matching TRBD2. From germline, CDR1 is DFQATT and CDR2 SNEGSKA (reference sequence). The length of the CDR3 is 12 residues. Unmatched junction bases numbered 3, after V lost 4 bases and J lost 5 bases. The CDR3 sequence: CSATRTSDEQYF. The CDR3 DNA follows: TGCAGTGCTACCCGGACTAGCGACGAGCAGTACTTC.

This clonotype was seen ten or more times. The chain carries TRBV16 and TRBJ1-6; D uncertain. In germline, CDR1 is KGHSY, CDR2 FQNENV. The CDR3 spans 13 residues. V was shortened by 1 base and J by 7 bases, with 5 bases between the two germline ends. The CDR3 reads CASSQLENSPLHF. The CDR3 DNA sequence: TGTGCCAGCAGCCAATTGGAAAATTCACCCCTCCACTTT.

This clonotype has only a few counts. The chain links TRBV2 to TRBJ2-4, with 9 bases identical to TRBD1. Germline assignment: CDR1 SNHLY and CDR2 FYNNEI. The CDR3 has 15 amino acids. With V trimmed by 1 base and J by 9 bases, 7 bases remained unmatched. Written as DNA, the CDR3 is TGTGCCAGCAGTGAAGACAGGGGGCGCGGCGGCATTCAGTACTTC. It translates to CASSEDRGRGGIQYF.

This clonotype was recorded many times. The V gene is TRBV7-9, the J gene TRBJ1-2; D gene ambiguous. The germline CDR1 and CDR2 sequences are SEHNR and FQNEAQ (reference sequence). Trimming removed 1 base from V and 3 bases from J, with 9 bases in between. The CDR3 has 14 amino acids. The CDR3 DNA follows: TGTGCCAGCAGCTTAGGTGGAAGGGACTATGGCTACACCTTC. It translates to CASSLGGRDYGYTF.

There are a few counts of this clonotype. The gene calls are TRBV5-1 and TRBJ1-2; 7 nucleotides agree with TRBD1. The CDR3 is 14 residues long. Trimming removed 1 base from V and 8 bases from J; junction bases left unmatched: 8. The germline CDR1 and CDR2 sequences are SGHRS and YFSETQ. This chain's CDR3 is CASSLSSRGGGYTF. The CDR3 coding sequence is TGCGCCAGCAGCTTGAGCTCCAGGGGGGGAGGCTACACCTTC.

In its sample, this clonotype was seen many times. The CDR3 bases are TGCAGTGCTCGACAGGGGATCTACGAGCAGTACTTC. It encodes CSARQGIYEQYF. The rearrangement uses TRBV20-1 and TRBJ2-7; 8 bases map to TRBD1. V lost 5 bases and J lost 3; bases outside the gene matches: 3. The germline CDR1 and CDR2 sequences are DFQATT and SNEGSKA (reference sequence). CDR3 length equals 12 residues.

J is TRBJ1-2 and V is TRBV12-3 or TRBV12-4; D is ambiguous. The CDR3 contains 15 residues. V was pared by 2 bases and J by 1 base, with 11 bases between. This CDR3 is CASSLLSGVNYGYTF. In DNA, the CDR3 is TGTGCCAGCAGTTTATTGTCCGGGGTTAACTATGGCTACACCTTC.

The sample holds many counts of this clonotype. The rearrangement links TRBV20-1 to TRBJ1-5; D is unresolved. Germline assignment: CDR1 DFQATT and CDR2 SNEGSKA (reference sequence). CDR3 length: 14 residues. V was pared by 5 bases and J by 6 bases, with 17 bases between. The DNA of the CDR3 is TGCAGTGCTCTCAATCTGGGTGACTTTCAGCCCCAGCATTTT. Protein: CSALNLGDFQPQHF.

This clonotype was counted only a few times. This chain uses TRBV30 with TRBJ2-7; D possibly uses TRBD1 or TRBD2 (6 bases each). Trimming took off 3 bases at V and 2 bases at J, with 14 bases between the two ends. This CDR3 is 14 amino acids long. Germline CDR1 is GTSNPN and CDR2 is SVGIG (reference sequence). Here the CDR3 DNA reads TGTGCCTGGAGGTCGCCGGGGGACACCTACGAGCAGTACTTC. Encoded protein: CAWRSPGDTYEQYF.

This clonotype was counted only a few times. The chain links TRBV18 to TRBJ1-1, with TRBD1 as a possible D gene (5 bases). The CDR3 runs to 17 residues. V was cut by 3 bases and J by 1 base, with 18 bases left in between. Germline V CDR1 and CDR2: KGHSH, LQKENI. The CDR3 sequence is CASSPPLQGPPNTEAFF. For the CDR3, the DNA is TGTGCCAGCTCACCCCCACTGCAGGGCCCCCCGAACACTGAAGCTTTCTTT.

Ten or more counts support this clonotype. The gene calls are TRBV27 and TRBJ1-1; maybe TRBD1 (5 bases). Germline CDR1 is MNHEY and CDR2 is SMNVEV (reference sequence). The CDR3 is made up of 13 amino acids. The V gene lost 3 bases and the J gene lost 2 bases, with 7 bases spanning the gap. CDR3 amino acids: CASSFRDNTEAFF. In DNA, the CDR3 is TGTGCCAGCAGTTTCCGGGACAACACTGAAGCTTTCTTT.

Regarding this clonotype: No conserved phenylalanine or tryptophan ends this CDR3, so it is likely a read error. CDR3 sequence: CASSQETPGRGPNTEAFL. CDR3 bases: TGTGCCAGCAGCCAAGAGACCCCGGGCAGGGGGCCGAACACTGAAGCTTTCCTT. The V gene is TRBV3-1, the J gene TRBJ1-1; 8 bases are a match to TRBD1. Germline-derived CDR1 and CDR2 are LGHDT and YNNKEL (reference sequence). J gave up 1 base and V 0 bases, and 10 bases lay outside the gene matches. The CDR3 consists of 18 residues.